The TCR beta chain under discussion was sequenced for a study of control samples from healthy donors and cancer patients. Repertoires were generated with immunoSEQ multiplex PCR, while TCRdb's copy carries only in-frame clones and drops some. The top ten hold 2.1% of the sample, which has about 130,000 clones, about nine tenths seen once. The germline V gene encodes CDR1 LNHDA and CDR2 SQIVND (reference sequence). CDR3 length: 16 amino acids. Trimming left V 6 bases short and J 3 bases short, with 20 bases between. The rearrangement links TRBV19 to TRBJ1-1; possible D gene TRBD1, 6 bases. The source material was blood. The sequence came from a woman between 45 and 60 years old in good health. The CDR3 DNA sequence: TGTGCCAGTAGCAGCGTCCGGGGGGCCAAGGACACTGAAGCTTTCTTT. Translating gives CASSSVRGAKDTEAFF.